The rows below give T cell receptor beta chains drawn from one sample of a study of T-cell memory formation after mild COVID-19. A single record per CDR3 protein comes from TCRdb applying MiXCR to the 5' RACE reads. The sample holds fewer than 700,000 distinct CDR3 sequences, about a fifth seen once. Sequences were obtained from PBMCs or a T cell subset sorted from them (not recorded which). The receptors shown here come from an adult woman who had mild COVID-19 (a few samples of this study predate the infection). Cell type and time point are not known. The conserved cysteine and the conserved F or W are not part of the CDR3 here.

V: TRBV29-1; CDR3: SVGQGSGTTQY
V: TRBV7-9; CDR3: ASSLPGENSPLH
V: TRBV5-1; CDR3: ASSSRTDGYT
V: TRBV12-3/TRBV12-4; CDR3: ASSRRTAVMNTEAF
V: TRBV20-1; CDR3: SASTGGGTYGYT
V: TRBV28; CDR3: ASSLIFGTGTYEQY
V: TRBV7-9; CDR3: ASSAGKSSGSPYEQY
V: TRBV7-2; CDR3: ASSPAGTGVKNIQY
V: TRBV7-8; CDR3: ASSFEAGAYNEQF
V: TRBV20-1; CDR3: SAKKTDTQY
V: TRBV3-1; CDR3: ASSQSAGATDTQY
V: TRBV5-6; CDR3: ASSAGTSGVWETQY
V: TRBV5-1; CDR3: ASSPSSVGDWAGELF
V: TRBV15; CDR3: ATSRAGGLDEKLF
V: TRBV12-3/TRBV12-4; CDR3: ASSPDLIYEQY
V: TRBV20-1; CDR3: SAIPPGSLWDGYT
V: TRBV7-9; CDR3: ARDGVISGNEQF
V: TRBV25-1; CDR3: ASSEYRESGGELF
V: TRBV12-3/TRBV12-4; CDR3: ASSLRGTGDTYEQY
V: TRBV5-1; CDR3: ASSLARGQNSPLH
V: TRBV7-2; CDR3: ASSRTASVRNTEAF
V: TRBV4-3; CDR3: ASSQDGGGQPQH
V: TRBV7-2; CDR3: ASREIAVLEELF
V: TRBV3-1; CDR3: ASSPRGPGAF
V: TRBV20-1; CDR3: SARLAPGYTGELF
V: TRBV15; CDR3: ATAGGPGYNEQF
V: TRBV29-1; CDR3: SVAGFLGNTEAF
V: TRBV10-3; CDR3: AISETSPGDTQY
V: TRBV10-3; CDR3: AISESAGSTDTQY
V: TRBV9; CDR3: ASSVENRGEKLF
V: TRBV20-1; CDR3: SARPGLAGEKWYEQY
V: TRBV20-1; CDR3: SAPGPRSYEQY
V: TRBV11-2; CDR3: ASQTLHREQY
V: TRBV14; CDR3: ASSQEISSPLH